The 23 T cell receptor beta chains below all came from one sample that was sequenced in a study of cytomegalovirus exposure and HLA in healthy donors. A multiplex PCR was run with 60 Vbeta primers and 13 Jbeta primers. The data were produced by immunoSEQ multiplex PCR, yet TCRdb's version contains in-frame clones alone and is incomplete. The data contain 150,000 or so clones, 82% of them seen just once; the ten biggest clones take up about 1.5%. The material sequenced was PBMCs. Source of these receptors: a male donor in good health and CMV-seronegative.

This chain links TRBV7-9 with TRBJ2-1, with a tentative D call TRBD2 (6 bases). V was cut by 1 base and J by 4 bases, with 14 bases left in between. The CDR3 runs 16 residues. CDR1 is SEHNR and CDR2 is FQNEAQ in the germline V gene (reference sequence). CDR3 nucleotide sequence: TGTGCCAGCAGCTTAGTGGGCGGGGCTCAGTACAATGAGCAGTTCTTC. This gives the protein CASSLVGGAQYNEQFF.

The V gene is TRBV12-5, the J gene TRBJ1-3; 8 bases map to TRBD1. The J segment lost 2 bases and the V segment lost 2 bases, leaving 8 bases of the junction unmatched. The CDR3 is made up of 17 amino acids. Germline V CDR1 and CDR2: LGHNT, FRNRAP. The CDR3 DNA sequence: TGTGCTAGTGGTTTGACTAACCCGGACAGGGCTGGAAACACCATATATTTT. Translating it yields CASGLTNPDRAGNTIYF.

The genes are TRBV29-1 and TRBJ2-1; 8 nucleotides line up with TRBD2. Trimming at V came to 1 base and at J to 4 bases, leaving 3 bases not matched to a gene. CDR3 length: 14 amino acids. The germline CDR1 and CDR2 sequences are SQVTM and ANQGSEA. Here the CDR3 reads CSVEGGTSYNEQFF. The CDR3 nucleotides read TGCAGCGTTGAAGGGGGGACTAGTTACAATGAGCAGTTCTTC.

The J gene is TRBJ1-6, the V gene TRBV5-1; D may be TRBD1 (6 bases). The germline V gene encodes CDR1 SGHRS and CDR2 YFSETQ. V was clipped by 4 bases and J by 5 bases, with 10 bases between them. This CDR3 contains 14 residues. Here the CDR3 DNA reads TGCGCCAGCAGCCCGGACAGAAATAATTCACCCCTCCACTTT. This encodes CASSPDRNNSPLHF.

Points on this clone: Other nucleotide sequences in the sample specify the same CDR3. J is TRBJ2-7 and V is TRBV6-5; weak D call: TRBD1 (6 bases). CDR1 is MNHEY, CDR2 SVGAGI, per germline. This CDR3 has 12 amino acids. The V and J ends lost 8 bases and 0 bases respectively, with 8 bases between them. DNA of the CDR3: TGTGCCAGCCGGGACACCTCCTACGAGCAGTACTTC. This codes for CASRDTSYEQYF.

This clone showed up just once. V gene TRBV19 combines with J gene TRBJ2-1; TRBD2 matches at 10 bases. Germline CDR1 reads LNHDA; CDR2 reads SQIVND (reference sequence). J gave up 12 bases and V 7 bases, and 12 bases lay outside the gene matches. The CDR3 is made up of 14 amino acids. The CDR3 loop is CASTRTSGPAAQFF. DNA for the CDR3: TGTGCCAGTACCCGGACTAGCGGTCCCGCAGCGCAGTTCTTC.

The rearrangement joins TRBV6-1 to TRBJ2-7; perhaps TRBD1 as D (6 bases). The CDR3 length is 16 residues. Trimming took 4 bases from V and 3 from J, leaving 19 bases between them. CDR1 is MNHNS and CDR2 is SASEGT in the germline V gene. The CDR3 protein is CASSVSRGVGSYEQYF. In DNA form, the CDR3 reads TGTGCCAGCAGTGTGAGCAGGGGCGTAGGGAGCTACGAGCAGTACTTC.

The chain has TRBV11-2 and TRBJ2-7; 12 bases align to TRBD2. This CDR3 comprises 15 residues. Trimming at V came to 5 bases and at J to 4 bases, leaving 6 bases not matched to a gene. Per the germline V gene, CDR1 is SGHAT and CDR2 is FQNNGV. The CDR3 DNA reads as TGTGCCAGCAGCAAGACTAGCGGGAGATTTTACGAGCAGTACTTC. Protein product: CASSKTSGRFYEQYF.

This chain uses TRBV10-3 with TRBJ1-5; TRBD1 might be the D (5 bases). Trimming took 7 bases from V and 4 from J, leaving 11 bases between them. From germline, CDR1 is ENHRY and CDR2 SYGVKD. The CDR3 consists of 13 residues. As DNA, the CDR3 is TGTGCCATCAAGGGTGGGGGGAATCAGCCCCAGCATTTT. Amino acid sequence: CAIKGGGNQPQHF.

CDR3 region: CASSLDTSNQETQYF. The CDR3 DNA reads TGTGCCAGCAGTTTAGATACTAGTAACCAAGAGACCCAGTACTTC. The chain links TRBV27 to TRBJ2-5; tentative D call: TRBD2 (5 bases). CDR3 length: 15 amino acids. Looked up from germline, CDR1 is MNHEY and CDR2 is SMNVEV (reference sequence). Deletions cut 2 bases from V and 0 bases from J, with 10 bases between.

The chain recombines TRBV6-4 with TRBJ1-2; D call uncertain. Trimming pared 3 bases from V and 7 bases from J, leaving 15 bases between. CDR3 size: 14 residues. The germline V gene has CDR1 MRHNA and CDR2 SNTAGT. CDR3 residues: CASSESWAVGGYTF. CDR3 bases: TGTGCCAGCAGTGAAAGCTGGGCAGTAGGTGGCTACACCTTC.

This sequence joins TRBV25-1 and TRBJ2-5; 14 nucleotides align to TRBD2. CDR1 MGHDK and CDR2 SYGVNS come from the germline V gene. The J segment lost 2 bases and the V segment lost 4 bases, leaving 6 bases of the junction unmatched. This CDR3 is built from 17 residues. The CDR3 here is CASSVGLAGARQETQYF. CDR3 sequence (DNA): TGTGCCAGCAGTGTGGGACTAGCGGGAGCCAGACAAGAGACCCAGTACTTC.

The V and J genes are TRBV5-4 and TRBJ1-5, with D maybe TRBD1 (5 bases). Germline CDR1 and CDR2: SGHNT and YYREEE (reference sequence). Trimming took off 3 bases at V and 1 base at J, with 17 bases between the two ends. This CDR3 comprises 17 residues. The CDR3 DNA follows: TGTGCCAGCAGCTGGACAATCGACAGCGCCAGCAATCAGCCCCAGCATTTT. Amino acids: CASSWTIDSASNQPQHF.

The V and J genes are TRBV15 and TRBJ1-1; 7 bases are shared with TRBD1. Germline-derived CDR1 and CDR2 are LNHNV and YYDKDF (reference sequence). The length of the CDR3 is 16 residues. J lost 0 bases, V lost 0 bases, and 4 bases had no gene match. CDR3 in DNA: TGTGCCACCAGCAGAGACAGGGGGTTGGTGAACACTGAAGCTTTCTTT. Amino acid sequence: CATSRDRGLVNTEAFF.

CDR3 in amino acids: CASSITTGAEAFF. DNA of the CDR3: TGTGCCAGTAGTATAACGACAGGGGCTGAAGCTTTCTTT. The rearrangement uses TRBV19 and TRBJ1-1; 8 bases are a match to TRBD1. This CDR3 comprises 13 residues. V lost 2 bases and J lost 6; bases outside the gene matches: 2. In germline, CDR1 is LNHDA, CDR2 SQIVND (reference sequence).

Only a few counts were recorded for this clone. The chain uses TRBV4-2 and TRBJ1-2; 7 bases match TRBD1. CDR3 length: 18 amino acids. The junction had 19 bases not matched to a gene; V was cut back by 4 bases and J by 5 bases. The germline gives CDR1 LGHNA, CDR2 YNFKEQ. CDR3 sequence reads: CASSLGQSASDKGYGYTF. The CDR3 coding sequence is TGTGCCAGCAGCCTGGGACAGAGCGCGTCGGACAAGGGATATGGCTACACCTTC.

The chain couples TRBV15 to TRBJ2-3; 13 bases fit TRBD2. V dropped 0 bases and J dropped 5; count of bases not matched to a gene: 8. The CDR3 loop spans 18 amino acids. The germline CDR1 and CDR2 sequences are LNHNV and YYDKDF (reference sequence). The CDR3 here is CATSRDGGLAGERDTQYF. The CDR3 DNA reads TGTGCCACCAGCAGAGATGGCGGACTAGCGGGAGAAAGAGATACGCAGTATTTT. The variable domain in full, with the rest retrieved from reference TRBV15 and TRBJ2-3, is DAMVIQNPRYQVTQFGKPVTLSCSQTLNHNVMYWYQQKSSQAPKLLFHYYDKDFNNEADTPDNFQSRRPNTSFCFLDIRSPGLGDTAMYLCATSRDGGLAGERDTQYFGPGTRLTVL.

The chain couples TRBV6-5 to TRBJ1-4; 7 nucleotides match TRBD1. Germline V gene lookup returns CDR1 MNHEY and CDR2 SVGAGI. The CDR3 consists of 15 residues. Unmatched junction bases numbered 12, after V lost 6 bases and J lost 8 bases. CDR3 sequence: CASRAKTGLVEKLFF. The DNA of the CDR3 is TGTGCCAGCAGGGCAAAGACAGGGCTGGTGGAAAAACTGTTTTTT.

This clone came up a few times. V usage is TRBV5-1 and J usage is TRBJ2-3, with D perhaps TRBD2 (5 bases). CDR3 length equals 16 residues. Trimming removed 0 bases at V and 6 bases at J, with 17 bases between. In germline, CDR1 is SGHRS, CDR2 YFSETQ. CDR3 DNA: TGCGCCAGCAGCTTGGGGCTAGCACAACGAAGGGATACGCAGTATTTT. It codes for CASSLGLAQRRDTQYF.

The chain is built from TRBV29-1 and TRBJ2-3, with 8 positions matching TRBD2. Germline CDR1 is SQVTM and CDR2 is ANQGSEA. The CDR3 consists of 16 residues. Unmatched junction bases numbered 10, after V lost 4 bases and J lost 1 base. The CDR3 loop is CSVVTGLVFGTDTQYF. CDR3 DNA sequence: TGCAGCGTTGTGACGGGACTAGTGTTTGGCACAGATACGCAGTATTTT.

This chain uses TRBV5-1 with TRBJ2-5; 12 bases line up with TRBD1. The J segment lost 4 bases and the V segment lost 4 bases, leaving 8 bases of the junction unmatched. Germline CDR1 is SGHRS and CDR2 is YFSETQ. This CDR3 contains 16 residues. CDR3 sequence: CASSLGTGGLRETQYF. As DNA, the CDR3 is TGCGCCAGCAGCCTAGGGACAGGGGGCCTAAGAGAGACCCAGTACTTC.

This chain connects TRBV19 to TRBJ2-2, with D maybe TRBD1 (6 bases). The CDR3 runs to 16 residues. The V gene's germline CDR1 is LNHDA and CDR2 SQIVND (reference sequence). Trimming removed 2 bases at V and 4 bases at J, with 14 bases between. The CDR3 sequence: CASSILQGLGTGELFF. In DNA, the CDR3 is TGTGCCAGTAGTATATTGCAGGGGCTAGGCACCGGGGAGCTGTTTTTT.

The chain carries TRBV7-7 and TRBJ2-5, with a weak D call TRBD2 (5 bases). V was clipped by 2 bases and J by 2 bases, with 12 bases between them. CDR1 is SSHAT and CDR2 is FNYEAQ in the germline V gene (reference sequence). This CDR3 is 15 amino acids long. As DNA, the CDR3 is TGTGCCAGCAGCTTATCTTTGAGGGCACAAGAGACCCAGTACTTC. Translated, it gives CASSLSLRAQETQYF.